The next 20 T cell receptor beta chains were all read from a single sample in a study of blood T cell repertoires in COVID-19. Profiled with immunoSEQ multiplex PCR; TCRdb holds only in-frame clones, not every one. The sample has around 55,000 clones; around 90% are singletons. Material for sequencing was peripheral blood. The receptors stem from a man aged 40-49 years with COVID-19, enrolled during active disease.

About this clone: The identical CDR3 is also encoded by other nucleotide sequences in the sample. The rearrangement links TRBV5-1 to TRBJ2-5; the match to TRBD1 covers 12 bases. The V gene's germline CDR1 is SGHRS and CDR2 YFSETQ. V was clipped by 0 bases and J by 5 bases; unmatched bases: 5. The CDR3 length is 16 residues. The CDR3 DNA reads TGCGCCAGCAGCTTGGAGGGACAGGGGGCAGGGGAGACCCAGTACTTC. Translation gives CASSLEGQGAGETQYF.

V and J are TRBV6-1 and TRBJ1-6; possibly TRBD1 for D (6 bases). This CDR3 region has 17 residues. Germline V gives CDR1 MNHNS, CDR2 SASEGT. The germline V and J ends were trimmed by 4 bases and 0 bases, with 13 bases remaining between them. CDR3 coding DNA: TGTGCCAGCAGTGCCAGGACAGCGAGCTCCTATAATTCACCCCTCCACTTT. It codes for CASSARTASSYNSPLHF.

The J gene is TRBJ1-2, the V gene TRBV30; D gene uncertain. The length of the CDR3 is 13 residues. Trimming pared 5 bases from V and 1 base from J, leaving 11 bases between. CDR1 and CDR2 (germline): GTSNPN, SVGIG (reference sequence). The CDR3 DNA reads TGTGCCTGGGAGAGACACCTTAACTATGGCTACACCTTC. This sequence encodes CAWERHLNYGYTF.

J is TRBJ1-1 and V is TRBV3-1 (or the pseudogene TRBV3-2); D is perhaps TRBD1 (6 bases). The CDR3 has 13 amino acids. Per germline, CDR1 LGHDT and CDR2 YNNKEL (reference sequence). Deletions cut 3 bases from V and 5 bases from J, with 10 bases between. The CDR3 DNA is TGTGCCAGCAGCCAGGGGGCAAGGACTGAAGCTTTCTTT. This encodes CASSQGARTEAFF.

This sequence joins TRBV6-1 and TRBJ2-7; 10 bases are shared with TRBD1. CDR1 is MNHNS, CDR2 SASEGT, per germline. Losses at the gene ends were 1 base for V and 3 bases for J; bases not matched to a gene: 9. The CDR3 totals 17 residues. For the CDR3, the DNA is TGTGCCAGCAGTGAAGAGTCAGGGCGGGACAGGGGCTACGAGCAGTACTTC. This gives the protein CASSEESGRDRGYEQYF.

The chain couples TRBV28 to TRBJ2-3; D remains unclear. Trimming stripped 5 bases from V and 2 bases from J, with 5 bases between. Looked up from germline, CDR1 is MDHEN and CDR2 is SYDVKM. This CDR3 is 12 amino acids long. Here the CDR3 reads CASSVVTDTQYF. As DNA, the CDR3 is TGTGCCAGCAGTGTAGTCACAGATACGCAGTATTTT.

This clone was detected a few times. The chain has TRBV30 and TRBJ1-2, with D unclear. CDR1 is GTSNPN and CDR2 is SVGIG in the germline V gene (reference sequence). The CDR3 is 13 residues long. The V gene lost 5 bases and the J gene lost 0 bases, with 10 bases spanning the gap. CDR3 protein: CAWGPPTNYGYTF. Written as DNA, the CDR3 is TGTGCCTGGGGCCCACCTACTAACTATGGCTACACCTTC.

The gene calls are TRBV9 and TRBJ1-6; maybe TRBD1 (5 bases). The CDR3 loop spans 14 amino acids. Germline V gene sequence: CDR1 SGDLS, CDR2 YYNGEE. The V and J ends lost 3 bases and 14 bases respectively, with 18 bases between them. In nucleotides, the CDR3 is TGTGCCAGCAGCGCGGACATGTCGAGTGTTTCCCTCCACTTT. Its protein product is CASSADMSSVSLHF.

The V gene is TRBV5-1, the J gene TRBJ2-2, with TRBD1 matching 10 bases. Germline assignment: CDR1 SGHRS and CDR2 YFSETQ. The CDR3 is 17 residues long. Trimming at V came to 3 bases and at J to 7 bases, leaving 12 bases not matched to a gene. CDR3 amino acids: CASSSASTGGAGGELFF. The DNA for the CDR3 is TGCGCCAGCAGCTCCGCCTCGACAGGGGGCGCCGGCGGGGAGCTGTTTTTT.

The V call is TRBV5-1, the J call TRBJ1-2, with D possibly matching TRBD1 (6 bases). V shed 6 bases and J shed 2 bases, with 8 bases lying between them. The CDR3 is 12 amino acids. CDR1 and CDR2 (germline): SGHRS, YFSETQ. CDR3: CASNRENYGYTF. CDR3 bases: TGCGCCAGCAACAGGGAGAACTATGGCTACACCTTC.

This clone is a singleton in its sample. V is TRBV29-1 and J is TRBJ2-5; 8 bases agree with TRBD2. CDR1 is SQVTM, CDR2 ANQGSEA, per germline. V was pared by 6 bases and J by 14 bases, with 14 bases of the junction left unmatched. The CDR3 is 12 residues long. The CDR3 spells CSVALQAGGRYF. CDR3 nucleotide sequence: TGCAGCGTAGCCTTACAGGCGGGGGGCAGATACTTC.

The V and J genes are TRBV5-1 and TRBJ1-2; D not resolved. V dropped 4 bases and J dropped 0 bases, with 4 bases sitting between them. This CDR3 region has 12 residues. The germline CDR1 and CDR2 sequences are SGHRS and YFSETQ. The CDR3 loop reads CASSPSNYGYTF. The CDR3 region has the DNA TGCGCCAGCAGCCCATCTAACTATGGCTACACCTTC.

The gene calls are TRBV5-1 and TRBJ1-3; 7 nucleotides match TRBD1. The CDR3 is 14 amino acids. Germline loops: CDR1 SGHRS, CDR2 YFSETQ. Trimming cost V 4 bases and J 4 bases; bases outside gene matches: 5. Here the CDR3 reads CASSHTGEGNTIYF. CDR3 bases: TGCGCCAGCAGCCACACAGGGGAAGGAAACACCATATATTTT.

This chain connects TRBV2 to TRBJ1-2; no clear D. CDR1 is SNHLY, CDR2 FYNNEI, per germline. The CDR3 is made up of 11 amino acids. Deletions cut 7 bases from V and 2 bases from J, with 5 bases between. The CDR3 nucleotides are TGTGCCAGCACTTCCAACTATGGCTACACCTTC. Encoded protein: CASTSNYGYTF.

The chain is built from TRBV5-4 and TRBJ1-6; D possibly corresponds to TRBD1 (6 bases). The CDR3 is made up of 16 amino acids. V was cut by 0 bases and J by 10 bases, with 17 bases left in between. The germline V gene encodes CDR1 SGHNT and CDR2 YYREEE (reference sequence). This chain's CDR3 is CASSLGGGSEKSPLHF. The CDR3 DNA sequence: TGTGCCAGCAGCTTGGGGGGGGGCAGCGAAAAGTCACCCCTCCACTTT.

This chain links TRBV28 with TRBJ1-2; D might be TRBD1 (6 bases). Per the germline V gene, CDR1 is MDHEN and CDR2 is SYDVKM. V shed 3 bases and J shed 0 bases, with 14 bases lying between them. This CDR3 contains 16 residues. The CDR3: CASSFSLGQTNYGYTF. CDR3 coding DNA: TGTGCCAGCAGTTTCTCCCTCGGACAGACTAACTATGGCTACACCTTC.

CDR3 region: CASRPDRETDTQYF. CDR3 bases: TGTGCCAGCAGACCCGACAGGGAAACAGATACGCAGTATTTT. The V gene is TRBV28, the J gene TRBJ2-3; 7 bases are shared with TRBD1. After removal of 6 bases from V and 3 bases from J, the junction contained 6 bases not matched to a gene. CDR1 and CDR2 from the germline V gene are MDHEN and SYDVKM. The CDR3 is made up of 14 amino acids. Based on the CDR3 plus reference TRBV28 and TRBJ2-3, the full variable domain is DVKVTQSSRYLVKRTGEKVFLECVQDMDHENMFWYRQDPGLGLRLIYFSYDVKMKEKGDIPEGYSVSREKKERFSLILESASTNQTSMYLCASRPDRETDTQYFGPGTRLTVL.

J is TRBJ1-4 and V is TRBV5-6; D unclear. Germline V gene data show CDR1 as SGHDT and CDR2 as YYEEEE. The CDR3 runs to 15 residues. V lost 0 bases and J lost 2, with 8 bases in between. CDR3 in amino acids: CASSLAGYTNEKLFF. CDR3 sequence (DNA): TGTGCCAGCAGCTTGGCGGGGTATACTAATGAAAAACTGTTTTTT.

The chain recombines TRBV2 with TRBJ1-5; a possible D gene is TRBD1 (5 bases). The CDR3 spans 15 residues. Germline V gives CDR1 SNHLY, CDR2 FYNNEI. Trimming left V 4 bases short and J 0 bases short, with 10 bases between. Here the CDR3 reads CASSVDSNSNQPQHF. CDR3 nucleotides: TGTGCCAGCAGTGTAGACAGCAATAGCAATCAGCCCCAGCATTTT.

This chain connects TRBV29-1 to TRBJ2-7, with D perhaps matching TRBD2 (6 bases). The germline V gene encodes CDR1 SQVTM and CDR2 ANQGSEA. Trimming cost V 7 bases and J 3 bases, with 13 bases left between them. This CDR3 has 12 residues. The CDR3, as DNA: TGCAGCGGCAAACAGGAGGGCTACGAGCAGTACTTC. Amino acid sequence: CSGKQEGYEQYF.